This T cell receptor beta chain was obtained from a study of blood T cell repertoires in COVID-19. This clone was picked up a small number of times. Only in-frame clones appear in the TCRdb table, and some are missing; sequencing was by immunoSEQ multiplex PCR. The top ten clones hold approximately 2.4% of a sample with around 120,000 clones, around 78% of them seen once. This sequence was found in a man between 65 and 85 years old with acute or convalescent COVID-19. Input material: peripheral blood.

DNA of the CDR3: TGTGCCAGCAGCTCCTACAGGGACCAGCCCCAGCATTTT. Translating it yields CASSSYRDQPQHF. The rearrangement joins TRBV6-5 to TRBJ1-5; D possibly corresponds to TRBD1 (6 bases). CDR3 length equals 13 residues. Trimming left V 6 bases short and J 7 bases short, with 13 bases between. CDR1 is MNHEY and CDR2 is SVGAGI in the germline V gene.